These 24 T cell receptor beta chains were all obtained from the same sample, sequenced in a study of blood T cell repertoires in COVID-19. Only in-frame clones appear in the TCRdb table, and some are missing; sequencing was by immunoSEQ multiplex PCR. The sample has about 180,000 clones, roughly 88% seen once. The sequenced sample was PBMCs or T cells enriched from blood (not recorded which). The receptors shown here come from a woman between 18 and 29 years old who had recovered from COVID-19.

The chain recombines TRBV3-1 (or the pseudogene TRBV3-2) with TRBJ1-1, with a tentative D call TRBD1 (5 bases). Between the trimmed V and J ends, which lost 4 bases and 0 bases, there was a span of 9 bases. CDR3 length equals 14 residues. Germline lookup yields CDR1 LGHDT and CDR2 YNNKEL (reference sequence). In DNA form, the CDR3 reads TGTGCCAGCAGCCCTTTCAGGGTGAACACTGAAGCTTTCTTT. Translation: CASSPFRVNTEAFF.

This clone came up a few times. The chain has TRBV24-1 and TRBJ1-6; the match to TRBD1 covers 10 bases. This CDR3 has 13 residues. After removal of 6 bases from V and 11 bases from J, the junction contained 3 bases not matched to a gene. Germline V gene sequence: CDR1 KGHDR, CDR2 SFDVKD. CDR3 in DNA: TGTGCCACCAGTCCCGGGACAGGGGCACCCCTCCACTTT. The encoded protein is CATSPGTGAPLHF.

The V gene is TRBV2, the J gene TRBJ1-1, with TRBD1 matching over 7 bases. Germline CDR1 is SNHLY and CDR2 is FYNNEI. This CDR3 has 11 residues. The junction had 4 bases not matched to a gene; V was cut back by 4 bases and J by 11 bases. The CDR3 protein is CASSVGQVAFF. The CDR3 nucleotides read TGTGCCAGCAGTGTTGGACAGGTGGCTTTCTTT.

This clone has just one count. The chain carries TRBV7-2 and TRBJ1-2; D may be TRBD1 (5 bases). The CDR3 is made up of 15 amino acids. Trimming took 5 bases from V and 0 from J, leaving 13 bases between them. Germline V gene data show CDR1 as SGHTA and CDR2 as FQGNSA. This CDR3 reads CASSPGGATNYGYTF. The DNA for the CDR3 is TGTGCCAGCAGCCCGGGAGGGGCTACTAACTATGGCTACACCTTC.

V is TRBV15 and J is TRBJ1-5; D might be TRBD1 (5 bases). V lost 4 bases and J 4 bases, leaving 11 bases between the germline ends. CDR1 and CDR2 from the germline V gene are LNHNV and YYDKDF (reference sequence). The CDR3 consists of 14 residues. CDR3 protein: CATSIFGGNQPQHF. The DNA of the CDR3 is TGTGCCACCAGCATCTTCGGGGGAAATCAGCCCCAGCATTTT. The full variable domain, with the rest looked up from reference TRBV15 and TRBJ1-5, is DAMVIQNPRYQVTQFGKPVTLSCSQTLNHNVMYWYQQKSSQAPKLLFHYYDKDFNNEADTPDNFQSRRPNTSFCFLDIRSPGLGDTAMYLCATSIFGGNQPQHFGDGTRLSIL.

The V gene is TRBV19, the J gene TRBJ1-2; D is possibly TRBD1 (6 bases). V shed 4 bases and J shed 4 bases, with 10 bases lying between them. Germline loops: CDR1 LNHDA, CDR2 SQIVND (reference sequence). This CDR3 contains 13 residues. The CDR3 loop is CASSTRDIYGYTF. CDR3 DNA: TGTGCCAGTAGTACCAGGGACATCTATGGCTACACCTTC.

The chain uses TRBV30 and TRBJ2-1; D gene ambiguous. CDR1 GTSNPN and CDR2 SVGIG come from the germline V gene (reference sequence). V gave up 1 base and J gave up 4 bases, with 11 bases separating them. This CDR3 region has 14 residues. In DNA form, the CDR3 reads TGTGCCTGGAGTGCAGACATCTTATACAATGAGCAGTTCTTC. It encodes CAWSADILYNEQFF.

The rearrangement joins TRBV20-1 to TRBJ2-3; weak D call: TRBD1 (5 bases). In germline, CDR1 is DFQATT, CDR2 SNEGSKA (reference sequence). CDR3 length: 11 residues. The V end lost 5 bases, the J end lost 8 bases, and 11 bases lay between the germline ends. CDR3 residues: CSAPVRGTQYF. In nucleotides, the CDR3 is TGCAGTGCTCCTGTAAGGGGTACGCAGTATTTT.

V is TRBV18 and J is TRBJ1-4, with 8 bases that match TRBD1. The CDR3 contains 18 residues. Germline values: CDR1 KGHSH, CDR2 LQKENI. V lost 3 bases to trimming and J lost 4 bases; unmatched junction nucleotides: 13. Written as DNA, the CDR3 is TGTGCCAGCTCACCCGTACAGGGGGATTTTCGTGGTAATGAAAAACTGTTTTTT. It yields the protein CASSPVQGDFRGNEKLFF. Full variable domain (rest looked up from reference TRBV18 and TRBJ1-4): NAGVMQNPRHLVRRRGQEARLRCSPMKGHSHVYWYRQLPEEGLKFMVYLQKENIIDESGMPKERFSAEFPKEGPSILRIQQVVRGDSAAYFCASSPVQGDFRGNEKLFFGSGTQLSVL.

The chain recombines TRBV28 with TRBJ1-6, with D maybe TRBD1 (5 bases). The germline gives CDR1 MDHEN, CDR2 SYDVKM. This CDR3 has 15 amino acids. V was shortened by 4 bases and J by 8 bases, with 15 bases between the two germline ends. The CDR3 protein is CASSSRVRGDSPLHF. As DNA, the CDR3 is TGTGCCAGCAGTTCCAGGGTACGTGGTGATTCACCCCTCCACTTT.

This chain links TRBV6-5 with TRBJ1-2; 7 bases fit TRBD1. The CDR3 is 13 residues long. The germline CDR1 and CDR2 sequences are MNHEY and SVGAGI. The junction had 9 bases not matched to a gene; V was cut back by 6 bases and J by 8 bases. CDR3 nucleotide sequence: TGTGCCAGCAGCTCCGACAGGGTGGGGGGCTACACCTTC. Translating gives CASSSDRVGGYTF.

The chain combines TRBV2 with TRBJ1-2, with TRBD1 matching over 9 bases. The length of the CDR3 is 12 residues. CDR1 is SNHLY, CDR2 FYNNEI, per germline. V dropped 7 bases and J dropped 8; count of bases not matched to a gene: 5. CDR3 DNA: TGTGCCAGCAACCGACAGGGGGGCGGCTACACCTTC. It translates to CASNRQGGGYTF.

This chain links TRBV4-1 with TRBJ2-7; 7 nucleotides agree with TRBD2. The CDR3 is 14 residues long. Germline V gene lookup returns CDR1 MGHRA and CDR2 YSYEKL. With 4 bases clipped from V and 7 bases from J, the junction kept 10 bases outside the gene matches. DNA for the CDR3: TGCGCCAGCAGCCGAACCGGGTTAGCGGGTGAGCAGTACTTC. Amino acids: CASSRTGLAGEQYF.

The chain employs TRBV3-1 (or the pseudogene TRBV3-2) and TRBJ1-5; 7 bases are a match to TRBD1. This CDR3 has 19 amino acids. V lost 4 bases to trimming and J lost 0 bases; unmatched junction nucleotides: 15. CDR1 LGHDT and CDR2 YNNKEL come from the germline V gene (reference sequence). The CDR3 bases are TGTGCCAGCAGCCGGTCGACAGGGTGGGGGACTTATAGCAATCAGCCCCAGCATTTT. It encodes CASSRSTGWGTYSNQPQHF.

The J gene is TRBJ1-1, the V gene TRBV5-4; D is undetermined. In germline, CDR1 is SGHNT, CDR2 YYREEE (reference sequence). Trimming removed 3 bases from V and 4 bases from J, with 19 bases in between. This CDR3 spans 16 amino acids. Here the CDR3 DNA reads TGTGCCAGCAGCTCGGAGCCGGCGGCGCGGGGCACTGAAGCTTTCTTT. Translating gives CASSSEPAARGTEAFF.

This clone was counted only a few times. The J gene is TRBJ1-4, the V gene TRBV25-1, with 7 bases aligning to TRBD1. Germline CDR1 and CDR2: MGHDK and SYGVNS. Unmatched junction bases numbered 8, after V lost 2 bases and J lost 8 bases. The CDR3 has 15 amino acids. The CDR3 DNA reads TGTGCCAGCAGTGAACCGACAGGGCTGCGGGAAAAACTGTTTTTT. Protein sequence: CASSEPTGLREKLFF.

V is TRBV24-1 and J is TRBJ1-5, with a possible D match to TRBD1 (5 bases). The germline gives CDR1 KGHDR, CDR2 SFDVKD. Trimming pared 2 bases from V and 2 bases from J, leaving 12 bases between. This CDR3 region has 16 residues. The CDR3 DNA follows: TGTGCCACCAGTGATTCGGTAGGGGTGGGCAATCAGCCCCAGCATTTT. This codes for CATSDSVGVGNQPQHF.

The V and J genes are TRBV29-1 and TRBJ1-1, with a weak D call TRBD1 (5 bases). The CDR3 runs to 13 residues. Germline assignment: CDR1 SQVTM and CDR2 ANQGSEA. Trimming cost V 4 bases and J 4 bases, with 13 bases left between them. The chain's CDR3 is CSVGTGGGTEAFF. In DNA form, the CDR3 reads TGCAGCGTTGGCACCGGGGGAGGCACTGAAGCTTTCTTT.

The CDR3 nucleotides are TGCGCCAGCAGCATACGGACTCCTACGGAAGAGACCCAGTACTTC. Its translation: CASSIRTPTEETQYF. The V call is TRBV4-1, the J call TRBJ2-5, with D tentatively TRBD2 (5 bases). Germline lookup yields CDR1 MGHRA and CDR2 YSYEKL. Trimming shortened V by 5 bases and J by 3 bases, and 16 bases separated the two germline ends. The length of the CDR3 is 15 residues.

This chain connects TRBV15 to TRBJ1-1; TRBD1 matches at 7 bases. Unmatched junction bases numbered 7, after V lost 1 base and J lost 5 bases. The germline CDR1 and CDR2 sequences are LNHNV and YYDKDF (reference sequence). The CDR3 runs to 15 residues. CDR3 coding DNA: TGTGCCACCAGCAGAGTCTTGGAGACAGGGACTGAAGCTTTCTTT. It encodes CATSRVLETGTEAFF.

The rearrangement links TRBV5-8 to TRBJ2-1; 8 bases line up with TRBD2. CDR1 SGHTS and CDR2 YDEGEE come from the germline V gene. Germline trimming cut 0 bases from V and 2 bases from J; bases unmatched to any gene: 1. The CDR3 has 15 residues. Here the CDR3 reads CASSLGGRTYNEQFF. The CDR3 coding sequence is TGTGCCAGCAGCTTGGGCGGGAGGACCTACAATGAGCAGTTCTTC.

V and J are TRBV1 and TRBJ1-6. TRBV1 is noted as a pseudogene. The CDR3 runs 17 residues. Here the CDR3 DNA reads TGCACCAGCAGCCAAGGGACTACAAGGATCTATAATTCACCCCTCCACTTT. It is translated as CTSSQGTTRIYNSPLHF.

The rearrangement uses TRBV5-1 and TRBJ2-5, with 9 bases aligning to TRBD2. V lost 1 base to trimming and J lost 5 bases; unmatched junction nucleotides: 6. The germline gives CDR1 SGHRS, CDR2 YFSETQ. There are 15 residues in the CDR3. CDR3 in amino acids: CASSLSPGLAETQYF. The CDR3 nucleotides read TGCGCCAGCAGCTTGAGTCCGGGACTAGCTGAGACCCAGTACTTC.

This clone was counted a few times. The chain recombines TRBV29-1 with TRBJ2-5; TRBD2 matches at 10 bases. This CDR3 comprises 20 residues. V shed 2 bases, J shed 3 bases, and the junction held 21 bases outside the gene matches. Germline values: CDR1 SQVTM, CDR2 ANQGSEA. The CDR3 sequence is CSVEKGRGPRASGSKETQYF. In DNA form, the CDR3 reads TGCAGCGTTGAAAAGGGGAGGGGTCCGCGGGCTAGCGGGAGTAAAGAGACCCAGTACTTC.